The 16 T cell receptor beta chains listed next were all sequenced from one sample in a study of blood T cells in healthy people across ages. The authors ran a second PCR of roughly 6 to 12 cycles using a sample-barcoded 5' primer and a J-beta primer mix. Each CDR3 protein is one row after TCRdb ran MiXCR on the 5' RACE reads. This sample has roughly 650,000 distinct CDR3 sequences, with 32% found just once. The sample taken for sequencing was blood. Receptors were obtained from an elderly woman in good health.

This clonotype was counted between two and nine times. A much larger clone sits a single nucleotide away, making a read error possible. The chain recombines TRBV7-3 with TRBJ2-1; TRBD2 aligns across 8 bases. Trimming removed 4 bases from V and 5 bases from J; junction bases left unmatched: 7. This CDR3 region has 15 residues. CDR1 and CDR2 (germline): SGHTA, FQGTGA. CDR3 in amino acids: CASSSGGVSHNEQFF. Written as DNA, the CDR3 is TGTGCCAGCAGCTCCGGGGGGGTTTCCCACAATGAGCAGTTCTTC. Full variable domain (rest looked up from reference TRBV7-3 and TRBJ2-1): GAGVSQTPSNKVTEKGKYVELRCDPISGHTALYWYRQSLGQGPEFLIYFQGTGAADDSGLPNDRFFAVRPEGSVSTLKIQRTERGDSAVYLCASSSGGVSHNEQFFGPGTRLTVL.

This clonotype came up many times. The CDR3 DNA is TGTGCCAGCTCCCCCGGAGGGTTCGATCAGCCCCAGCATTTT. Amino acids: CASSPGGFDQPQHF. The J gene is TRBJ1-5, the V gene TRBV18, with D unclear. This CDR3 comprises 14 residues. V shed 6 bases and J shed 5 bases, with 14 bases lying between them. Looked up from germline, CDR1 is KGHSH and CDR2 is LQKENI.

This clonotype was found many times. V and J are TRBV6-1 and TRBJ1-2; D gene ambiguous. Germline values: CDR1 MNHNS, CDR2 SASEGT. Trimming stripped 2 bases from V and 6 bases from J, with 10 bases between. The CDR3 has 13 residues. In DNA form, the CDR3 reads TGTGCCAGCAGTGAAACTTTGACGGATGGCTACACCTTC. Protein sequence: CASSETLTDGYTF.

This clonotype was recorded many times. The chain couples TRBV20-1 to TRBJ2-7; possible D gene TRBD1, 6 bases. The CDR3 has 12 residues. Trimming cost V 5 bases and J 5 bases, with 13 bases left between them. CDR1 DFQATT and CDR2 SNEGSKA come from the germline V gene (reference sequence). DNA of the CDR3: TGCAGTGCTCAAACAGGGTACAACGAGCAGTACTTC. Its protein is CSAQTGYNEQYF.

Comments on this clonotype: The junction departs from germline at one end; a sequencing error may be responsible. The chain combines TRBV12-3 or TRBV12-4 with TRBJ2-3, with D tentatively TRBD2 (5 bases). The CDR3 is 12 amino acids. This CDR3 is CASGASTDTEYF. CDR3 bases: TGTGCCAGCGGAGCTAGCACAGATACGGAGTATTTT.

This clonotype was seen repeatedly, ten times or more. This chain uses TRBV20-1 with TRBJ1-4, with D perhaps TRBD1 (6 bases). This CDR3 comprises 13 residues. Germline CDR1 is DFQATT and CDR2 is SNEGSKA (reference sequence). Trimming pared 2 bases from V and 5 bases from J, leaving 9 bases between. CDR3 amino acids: CSARRTANEKLFF. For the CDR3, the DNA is TGCAGTGCTAGAAGGACAGCAAATGAAAAACTGTTTTTT.

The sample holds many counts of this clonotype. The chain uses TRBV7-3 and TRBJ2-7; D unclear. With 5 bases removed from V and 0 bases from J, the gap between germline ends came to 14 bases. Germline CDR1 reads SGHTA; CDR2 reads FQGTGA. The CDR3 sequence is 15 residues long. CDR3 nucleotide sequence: TGTGCCAGCAGCCCCCAATTTGGCCCCTCCTACGAGCAGTACTTC. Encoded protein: CASSPQFGPSYEQYF.

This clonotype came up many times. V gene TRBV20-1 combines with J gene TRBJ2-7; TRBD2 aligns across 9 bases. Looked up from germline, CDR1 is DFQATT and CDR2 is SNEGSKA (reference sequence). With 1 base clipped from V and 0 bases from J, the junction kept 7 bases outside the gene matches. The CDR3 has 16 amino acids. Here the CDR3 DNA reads TGCAGTGCTAGAGGAATAGCGGGGGACATCTCCTACGAGCAGTACTTC. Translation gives CSARGIAGDISYEQYF.

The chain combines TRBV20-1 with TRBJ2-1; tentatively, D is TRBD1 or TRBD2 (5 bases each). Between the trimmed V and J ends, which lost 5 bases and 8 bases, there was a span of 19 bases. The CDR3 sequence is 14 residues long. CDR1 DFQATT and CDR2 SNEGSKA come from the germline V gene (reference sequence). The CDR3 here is CSAFRGASLDEQFF. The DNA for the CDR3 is TGCAGTGCTTTTAGAGGGGCGAGCCTCGATGAGCAGTTCTTC.

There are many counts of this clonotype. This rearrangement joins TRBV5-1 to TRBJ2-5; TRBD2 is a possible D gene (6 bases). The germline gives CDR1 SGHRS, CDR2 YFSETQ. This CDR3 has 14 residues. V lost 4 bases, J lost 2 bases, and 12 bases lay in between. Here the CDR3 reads CASSKVAAQETQYF. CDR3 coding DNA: TGCGCCAGCAGCAAGGTAGCGGCGCAAGAGACCCAGTACTTC.

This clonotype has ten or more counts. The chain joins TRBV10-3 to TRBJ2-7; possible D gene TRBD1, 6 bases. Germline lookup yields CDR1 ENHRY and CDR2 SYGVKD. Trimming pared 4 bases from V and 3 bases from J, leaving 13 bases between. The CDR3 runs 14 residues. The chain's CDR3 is CAISGTNRDYEQYF. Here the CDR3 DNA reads TGTGCCATCAGTGGTACGAACAGGGACTACGAGCAGTACTTC.

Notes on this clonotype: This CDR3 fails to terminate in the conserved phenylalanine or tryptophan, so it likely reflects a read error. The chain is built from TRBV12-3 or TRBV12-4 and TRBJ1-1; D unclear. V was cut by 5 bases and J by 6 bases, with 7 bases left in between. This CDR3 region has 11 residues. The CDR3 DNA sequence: TGTGCCAGCAGTGTCGACGCTGAAGCTTTCTTG. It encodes CASSVDAEAFL.

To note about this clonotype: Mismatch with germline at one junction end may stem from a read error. The CDR3 DNA follows: TGCGCCGGCAGCTTACGGGGCAACACTGAAGCTTTCTTT. Amino acid sequence: CAGSLRGNTEAFF. V usage is TRBV5-1 and J usage is TRBJ1-1; D may be TRBD1 (5 bases). Germline CDR1 and CDR2: SGHRS and YFSETQ. This CDR3 is built from 13 residues.

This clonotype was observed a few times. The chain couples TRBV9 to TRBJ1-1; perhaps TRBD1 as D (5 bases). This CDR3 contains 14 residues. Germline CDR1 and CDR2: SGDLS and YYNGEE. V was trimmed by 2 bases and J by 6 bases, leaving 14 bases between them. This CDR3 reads CASSVLGGKSEAFF. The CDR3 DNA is TGTGCCAGCAGCGTTCTGGGGGGGAAGTCTGAAGCTTTCTTT.

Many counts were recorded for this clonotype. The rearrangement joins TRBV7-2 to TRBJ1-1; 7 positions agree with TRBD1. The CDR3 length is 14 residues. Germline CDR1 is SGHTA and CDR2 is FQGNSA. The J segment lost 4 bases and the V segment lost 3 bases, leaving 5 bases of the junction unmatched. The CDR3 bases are TGTGCCAGCAGCTTGAGACAGGGAGGCACTGAAGCTTTCTTT. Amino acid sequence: CASSLRQGGTEAFF.

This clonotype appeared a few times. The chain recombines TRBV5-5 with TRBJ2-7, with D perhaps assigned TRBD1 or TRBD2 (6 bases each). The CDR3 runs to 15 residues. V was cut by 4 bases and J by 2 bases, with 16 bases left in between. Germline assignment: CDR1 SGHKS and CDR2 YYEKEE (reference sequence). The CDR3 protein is CASSPLWGATYEQYF. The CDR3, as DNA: TGTGCCAGCAGCCCGCTGTGGGGGGCGACCTACGAGCAGTACTTC.